The T cell receptor (beta chain) described here comes from a study of cytomegalovirus exposure and HLA in healthy donors. Study-level background: The 120 validation repertoires, a later analysis reported, used the same platform as the 600 to 700 first-cohort repertoires.

The V and J ends lost 4 bases and 2 bases respectively, with 13 bases between them. From germline, CDR1 is GTSNPN and CDR2 SVGIG (reference sequence). The CDR3 length is 14 residues. On this clone: Its target is unknown.

The study, taken as a whole, reports: Most observed TCR sequences were rare, whereas some public TCRs were detected in many donors. About 150 TCR beta chains were listed as cytomegalovirus-associated. Subsequent analysis found a tendency for first-cohort TCR clusters to co-occur within the 95 to 150 validation repertoires.

Only in-frame clones appear in the TCRdb table, and some are missing; sequencing was by immunoSEQ multiplex PCR. The repertoire consists of about 150,000 clones, with roughly 89% occurring once and the leading ten covering 8% to 9.5%. This clonotype originated in a woman between 18 and 29 years old in good health and CMV-seropositive. Sample: PBMCs. The V and J genes are TRBV30 and TRBJ2-3; D is unclear. This CDR3 reads CAWNQVKSTDTQYF. The DNA for the CDR3 is TGTGCCTGGAATCAGGTGAAATCCACAGATACGCAGTATTTT.